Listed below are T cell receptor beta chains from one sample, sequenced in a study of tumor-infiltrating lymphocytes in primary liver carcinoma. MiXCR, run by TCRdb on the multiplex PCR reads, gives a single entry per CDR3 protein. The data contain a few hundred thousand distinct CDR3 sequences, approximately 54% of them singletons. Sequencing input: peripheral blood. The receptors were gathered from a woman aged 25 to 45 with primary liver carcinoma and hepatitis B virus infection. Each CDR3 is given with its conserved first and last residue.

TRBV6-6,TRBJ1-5,CACSHKGGSWQATHQPQHF
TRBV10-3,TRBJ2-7,CAISEGLAGEQYF
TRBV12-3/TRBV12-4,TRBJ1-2,CASSFGDRSGYTF
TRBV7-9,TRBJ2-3,CASSAQQGAEDTQYF
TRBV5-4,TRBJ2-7,CASSPTTTNYEQYF
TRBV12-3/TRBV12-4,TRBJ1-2,CASSTDRGHGYTF
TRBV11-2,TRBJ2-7,CTSSPLSWTQYEQYF
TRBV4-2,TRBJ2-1,CASSQSTSGINEQFF
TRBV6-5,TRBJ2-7,CASGRLGLEQYF
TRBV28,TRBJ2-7,CASNPYVAGGDEQYF
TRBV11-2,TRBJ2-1,CASSLGMVYEQFF
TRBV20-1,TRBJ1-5,CSAASIGGVNQPQHF
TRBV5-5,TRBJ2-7,CASSLDYAYEQYF
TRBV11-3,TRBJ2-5,CASRSGTGFQETQYF
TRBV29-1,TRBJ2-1,CSVVGLIGYNEQFF
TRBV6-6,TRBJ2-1,CASSYMRQEGNEQFF
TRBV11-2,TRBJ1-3,CASSWSGTTIYF
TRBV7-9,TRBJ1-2,CASSFGHGRTEGYTF
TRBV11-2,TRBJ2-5,CASGRGREVQETQYF
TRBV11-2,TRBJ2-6,CASKTWGLQPTSGANVLTF
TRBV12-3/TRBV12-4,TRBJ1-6,CASSPPRRPSPLHF
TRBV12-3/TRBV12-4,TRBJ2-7,CASSQGASYEQYF
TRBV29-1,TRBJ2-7,CSVGADPPYEQYF
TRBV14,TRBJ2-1,CASSNEAGGGSYNEQFF
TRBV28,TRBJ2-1,CASSDIAVWVDEQFF
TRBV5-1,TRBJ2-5,CASSERPAYQETQYF
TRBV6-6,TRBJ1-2,CASSYPTTERDGYTF
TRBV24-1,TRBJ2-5,CATKDRQETQYF
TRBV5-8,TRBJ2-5,CASSPEGRDSGKTQYF
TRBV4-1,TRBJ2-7,CASSQEIGTAFFGGIDEQYF
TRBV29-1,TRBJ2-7,CSVAPLSTGGDEQYF
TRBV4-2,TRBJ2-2,CASSFYTGELFF
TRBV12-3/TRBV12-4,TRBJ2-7,CASSYTGSYEQYF
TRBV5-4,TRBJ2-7,CASSFSAGTGSYEQCF
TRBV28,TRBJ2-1,CASSPGTSFGEQFF
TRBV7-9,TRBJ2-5,CASSLGTGIVGETQYF
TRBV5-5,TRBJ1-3,CASSLSGSGTTIYF
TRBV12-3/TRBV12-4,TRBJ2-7,CASSTSLIITEQYF
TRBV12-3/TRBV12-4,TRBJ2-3,CANSSVTSGTNTDTQYF
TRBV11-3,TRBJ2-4,CASPPLIAGEAKNIQYF
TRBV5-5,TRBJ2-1,CASNQERSSEQFF
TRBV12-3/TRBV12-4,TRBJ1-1,CASNLRHGTEAFF
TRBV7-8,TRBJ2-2,CASSSIGSGETGELFF
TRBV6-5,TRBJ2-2,CASSRGPGNVGELFF
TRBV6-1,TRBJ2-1,CASREVPRSYNEQFF
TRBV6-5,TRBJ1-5,CASEGARLINRPQHF
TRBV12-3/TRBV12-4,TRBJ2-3,CASSFWGRTTDTQYF
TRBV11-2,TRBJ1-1,CASSPGTGWDTEASF
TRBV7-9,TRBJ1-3,CASSFGYGNTIYF